This T cell receptor (beta chain) is from a study of T cell responses to AZD1222 COVID-19 vaccine. Whole-study findings and limits: No repertoire was sampled before or during the peak T cell response, only after it. Two AZD1222 administrations were followed by greater Spike-specific TCR breadth and depth. Clonal diversity was possibly underestimated; the donors were predominantly white British and more often female.

Sequenced by immunoSEQ multiplex PCR; TCRdb stores in-frame clones only, minus some. The table includes about 96,000 clones, 85% to 90% detected once. Comments on this clone: Its antigen is undetermined.

The germline V gene encodes CDR1 MNHEY and CDR2 SMNVEV (reference sequence). The CDR3 loop spans 14 amino acids. Trimming shortened V by 6 bases and J by 3 bases, and 14 bases separated the two germline ends. The chain has TRBV27 and TRBJ1-2, with D tentatively TRBD1 (5 bases). The sample in question was peripheral blood, obtained on day 0 of AZD1222 vaccination. The origin of this receptor is an adult in good health. The CDR3, as DNA: TGTGCCAGCAGGTGGGCAAGGGGCGACTATGGCTACACCTTC. It encodes CASRWARGDYGYTF.